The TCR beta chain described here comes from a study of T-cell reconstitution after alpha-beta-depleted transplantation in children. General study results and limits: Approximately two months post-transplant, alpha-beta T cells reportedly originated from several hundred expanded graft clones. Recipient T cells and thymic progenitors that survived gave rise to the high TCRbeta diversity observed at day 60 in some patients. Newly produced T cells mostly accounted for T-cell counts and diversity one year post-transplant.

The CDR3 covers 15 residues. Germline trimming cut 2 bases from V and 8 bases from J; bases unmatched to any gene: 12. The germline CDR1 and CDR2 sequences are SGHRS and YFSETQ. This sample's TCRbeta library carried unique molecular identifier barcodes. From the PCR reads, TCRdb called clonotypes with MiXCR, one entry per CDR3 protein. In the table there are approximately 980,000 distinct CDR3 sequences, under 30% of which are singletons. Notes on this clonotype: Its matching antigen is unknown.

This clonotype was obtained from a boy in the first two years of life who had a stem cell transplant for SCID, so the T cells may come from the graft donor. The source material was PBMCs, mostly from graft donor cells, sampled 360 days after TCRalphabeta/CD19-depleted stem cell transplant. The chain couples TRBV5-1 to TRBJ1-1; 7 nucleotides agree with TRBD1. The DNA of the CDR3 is TGCGCCAGCAGCTTCTACAAGACAGGGAGCGAGGAAGCTTTCTTT. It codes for CASSFYKTGSEEAFF. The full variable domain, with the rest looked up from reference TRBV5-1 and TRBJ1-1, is KAGVTQTPRYLIKTRGQQVTLSCSPISGHRSVSWYQQTPGQGLQFLFEYFSETQRNKGNFPGRFSGRQFSNSRSEMNVSTLELGDSALYLCASSFYKTGSEEAFFGQGTRLTVV.